The 24 T cell receptor beta chains listed next were all sequenced from one sample in a study of blood T cell repertoires in COVID-19. The data were produced by immunoSEQ multiplex PCR, yet TCRdb's version contains in-frame clones alone and is incomplete. This sample has approximately 450,000 clones, with approximately 90% found just once. Material for sequencing was PBMCs or T cells enriched from blood (not recorded which). The receptors originated from a woman between 18 and 29 years old with acute COVID-19.

The chain combines TRBV27 with TRBJ2-3, with D tentatively TRBD1 (5 bases). Germline lookup yields CDR1 MNHEY and CDR2 SMNVEV (reference sequence). V was trimmed by 5 bases and J by 0 bases, leaving 12 bases between them. The CDR3 covers 15 residues. The DNA of the CDR3 is TGTGCCAGCAGTAACAACAGGTATAGCACAGATACGCAGTATTTT. As protein: CASSNNRYSTDTQYF.

The chain uses TRBV13 and TRBJ2-7, with no clear D. Trimming removed 4 bases at V and 2 bases at J, with 3 bases between. CDR1 PRHDT and CDR2 FYEKMQ come from the germline V gene (reference sequence). This CDR3 is 11 amino acids long. Here the CDR3 reads CASSSAYEQYF. The CDR3 DNA sequence: TGTGCCAGCAGCTCAGCCTACGAGCAGTACTTC.

This sequence joins TRBV28 and TRBJ1-4; no clear D gene. Germline CDR1 and CDR2: MDHEN and SYDVKM. Trimming shortened V by 3 bases and J by 4 bases, and 9 bases separated the two germline ends. This CDR3 is 14 amino acids long. CDR3 bases: TGTGCCAGCAGTTTTGGGCAGCTTAATGAAAAACTGTTTTTT. This sequence encodes CASSFGQLNEKLFF.

This sequence joins TRBV7-9 and TRBJ2-3; 12 bases fit TRBD1. This CDR3 is built from 16 residues. The V and J ends lost 5 bases and 5 bases, in that order; junction bases with no gene match: 8. Germline V gene sequence: CDR1 SEHNR, CDR2 FQNEAQ (reference sequence). The CDR3 is CASSLAGTGGRDTQYF. The CDR3, as DNA: TGTGCCAGCAGCCTGGCCGGGACAGGGGGCAGAGATACGCAGTATTTT.

This clone was detected once. J is TRBJ1-2 and V is TRBV18; D remains ambiguous. The germline V and J ends were trimmed by 3 bases and 8 bases, with 13 bases remaining between them. The CDR3 runs 13 residues. Germline V lookup: CDR1 KGHSH, CDR2 LQKENI. CDR3: CASSPGKEGGYTF. DNA of the CDR3: TGTGCCAGCTCACCCGGGAAGGAGGGAGGCTACACCTTC.

V gene TRBV7-9 combines with J gene TRBJ1-2, with no clear D. The V gene lost 1 base and the J gene lost 3 bases, with 6 bases spanning the gap. Looked up from germline, CDR1 is SEHNR and CDR2 is FQNEAQ (reference sequence). The CDR3 extends over 13 amino acids. The CDR3 DNA reads as TGTGCCAGCAGCTTAGAGAGCCACTATGGCTACACCTTC. Its protein is CASSLESHYGYTF. The whole variable domain, filled in from reference TRBV7-9 and TRBJ1-2, reads DTGVSQNPRHKITKRGQNVTFRCDPISEHNRLYWYRQTLGQGPEFLTYFQNEAQLEKSRLLSDRFSAERPKGSFSTLEIQRTEQGDSAMYLCASSLESHYGYTFGSGTRLTVV.

The V gene is TRBV28, the J gene TRBJ1-2; 8 positions agree with TRBD1. This CDR3 is 14 amino acids long. V dropped 6 bases and J dropped 5; count of bases not matched to a gene: 8. Germline-derived CDR1 and CDR2 are MDHEN and SYDVKM. The CDR3, as DNA: TGTGCCAGCAGACCCACCGGGACAGGATATGGCTACACCTTC. Translation: CASRPTGTGYGYTF.

The genes are TRBV2 and TRBJ1-4; D ambiguous. Between the trimmed V and J ends, which lost 1 base and 7 bases, there was a span of 10 bases. This CDR3 spans 14 amino acids. Germline V CDR1 and CDR2: SNHLY, FYNNEI. The CDR3 spells CASSEGGSGEKLFF. CDR3 sequence (DNA): TGTGCCAGCAGTGAAGGTGGTTCGGGTGAAAAACTGTTTTTT. The whole variable domain, filled in from reference TRBV2 and TRBJ1-4, reads EPEVTQTPSHQVTQMGQEVILRCVPISNHLYFYWYRQILGQKVEFLVSFYNNEISEKSEIFDDQFSVERPDGSNFTLKIRSTKLEDSAMYFCASSEGGSGEKLFFGSGTQLSVL.

This clone showed up just once. The chain employs TRBV10-3 and TRBJ1-2, with 7 nucleotides matching TRBD1. CDR1 and CDR2 from the germline V gene are ENHRY and SYGVKD. Trimming cost V 3 bases and J 2 bases; bases outside gene matches: 9. The CDR3 is 16 residues long. In DNA, the CDR3 is TGTGCCATCAGTGAATTGGGACAGACCTTAAACTATGGCTACACCTTC. This codes for CAISELGQTLNYGYTF.

V and J are TRBV11-2 and TRBJ2-7, with a weak D call TRBD1 (6 bases). Germline assignment: CDR1 SGHAT and CDR2 FQNNGV. V lost 2 bases to trimming and J lost 0 bases, with 17 bases between them. The CDR3 loop spans 17 amino acids. The CDR3: CASSLSFGSGASYEQYF. The CDR3 region has the DNA TGTGCCAGCAGCTTATCGTTTGGGTCAGGGGCCTCCTACGAGCAGTACTTC. The complete variable domain, with remaining parts taken from reference TRBV11-2 and TRBJ2-7, reads EAGVAQSPRYKIIEKRQSVAFWCNPISGHATLYWYQQILGQGPKLLIQFQNNGVVDDSQLPKDRFSAERLKGVDSTLKIQPAKLEDSAVYLCASSLSFGSGASYEQYFGPGTRLTVT.

The chain employs TRBV28 and TRBJ1-5; D ambiguous. From germline, CDR1 is MDHEN and CDR2 SYDVKM. The V end was cut by 3 bases, the J end by 5 bases, with 8 bases between. The CDR3 loop spans 13 amino acids. CDR3 residues: CASSFVTYQPQHF. Here the CDR3 DNA reads TGTGCCAGCAGTTTCGTTACTTATCAGCCCCAGCATTTT. Full variable domain (outside the CDR3, taken from reference TRBV28 and TRBJ1-5): DVKVTQSSRYLVKRTGEKVFLECVQDMDHENMFWYRQDPGLGLRLIYFSYDVKMKEKGDIPEGYSVSREKKERFSLILESASTNQTSMYLCASSFVTYQPQHFGDGTRLSIL.

The rearrangement joins TRBV5-1 to TRBJ2-6, with D tentatively TRBD1 (6 bases). Trimming took off 2 bases at V and 3 bases at J, with 15 bases between the two ends. Germline-derived CDR1 and CDR2 are SGHRS and YFSETQ. The CDR3 has 17 residues. The CDR3 nucleotides read TGCGCCAGCAGCTTCCGGGCCACAGGGATTGGGGCCAACGTCCTGACTTTC. This translates into CASSFRATGIGANVLTF.

The genes are TRBV28 and TRBJ2-7, with D maybe TRBD1 (5 bases). Germline assignment: CDR1 MDHEN and CDR2 SYDVKM. V lost 6 bases and J 3 bases, leaving 15 bases between the germline ends. The CDR3 is 14 amino acids. This CDR3 reads CASSEDRKVYEQYF. DNA for the CDR3: TGTGCCAGCAGCGAAGACAGAAAAGTCTACGAGCAGTACTTC. Looking up the rest from reference TRBV28 and TRBJ2-7 gives the full variable domain: DVKVTQSSRYLVKRTGEKVFLECVQDMDHENMFWYRQDPGLGLRLIYFSYDVKMKEKGDIPEGYSVSREKKERFSLILESASTNQTSMYLCASSEDRKVYEQYFGPGTRLTVT.

The genes are TRBV2 and TRBJ1-2; TRBD1 is a possible D gene (5 bases). Germline CDR1 and CDR2: SNHLY and FYNNEI. This CDR3 has 11 residues. Trimming pared 5 bases from V and 5 bases from J, leaving 6 bases between. The CDR3 loop is CASSSGYGYTF. The CDR3, as DNA: TGTGCCAGCAGTTCAGGGTATGGCTACACCTTC.

V and J are TRBV6-4 and TRBJ1-2, with TRBD1 matching over 9 bases. Trimming at V came to 3 bases and at J to 10 bases, leaving 6 bases not matched to a gene. CDR3 size: 13 residues. CDR1 is MRHNA, CDR2 SNTAGT, per germline. The CDR3 loop reads CASSEKQGAPYTF. The CDR3 DNA sequence: TGTGCCAGCAGTGAAAAACAGGGGGCGCCCTACACCTTC.

The gene calls are TRBV2 and TRBJ2-7; possible D gene TRBD1, 5 bases. CDR3 length equals 15 residues. CDR1 is SNHLY, CDR2 FYNNEI, per germline. Trimming removed 3 bases from V and 0 bases from J, with 12 bases in between. Written as DNA, the CDR3 is TGTGCCAGCAGTGAGGGGCCCAGGAGCTCCTACGAGCAGTACTTC. It is translated as CASSEGPRSSYEQYF.

The chain links TRBV5-1 to TRBJ2-7; 8 positions agree with TRBD1. Germline CDR1 and CDR2: SGHRS and YFSETQ. The V segment lost 3 bases and the J segment 2 bases; nucleotides outside the gene matches: 4. The CDR3 totals 14 residues. CDR3 amino acids: CASSSGQATYEQYF. CDR3 nucleotide sequence: TGCGCCAGCAGCTCGGGACAGGCCACCTACGAGCAGTACTTC.

The V and J genes are TRBV5-4 and TRBJ2-7, with 8 bases aligning to TRBD1. The length of the CDR3 is 15 residues. Trimming removed 4 bases from V and 3 bases from J; junction bases left unmatched: 9. Germline CDR1 reads SGHNT; CDR2 reads YYREEE (reference sequence). The CDR3 coding sequence is TGTGCCAGCAGCCACCCGGGACAGGACCACTACGAGCAGTACTTC. This translates into CASSHPGQDHYEQYF.

DNA of the CDR3: TGTGCCAGCAACCCAATGACGGGACACAGAAATTCACCCCTCCACTTT. Translating it yields CASNPMTGHRNSPLHF. The chain carries TRBV7-2 and TRBJ1-6, with a possible D match to TRBD1 (6 bases). There are 16 residues in the CDR3. Trimming cost V 7 bases and J 7 bases, with 20 bases left between them. Per the germline V gene, CDR1 is SGHTA and CDR2 is FQGNSA.

V and J are TRBV15 and TRBJ1-5; tentatively, D is TRBD1 (6 bases). V shed 3 bases and J shed 3 bases, with 18 bases lying between them. The germline V gene encodes CDR1 LNHNV and CDR2 YYDKDF (reference sequence). The CDR3 covers 17 residues. CDR3 bases: TGTGCCACCAGCAGCTATACAGGGATAACTTACAATCAGCCCCAGCATTTT. Translated: CATSSYTGITYNQPQHF.

The V gene is TRBV19, the J gene TRBJ1-6; 10 bases align to TRBD1. V lost 5 bases and J lost 10; bases outside the gene matches: 8. This CDR3 is 15 amino acids long. Germline V lookup: CDR1 LNHDA, CDR2 SQIVND (reference sequence). The CDR3 loop is CASSPRQGARSPLHF. The CDR3 DNA follows: TGTGCCAGTAGTCCCCGACAGGGGGCTCGATCACCCCTCCACTTT.

The chain combines TRBV7-3 with TRBJ1-3; D gene unclear. Germline V lookup: CDR1 SGHTA, CDR2 FQGTGA. The V end lost 2 bases, the J end lost 0 bases, and 8 bases lay between the germline ends. The CDR3 sequence is 15 residues long. DNA of the CDR3: TGTGCCAGCAGCTTAGGGCAGGCCTCTGGAAACACCATATATTTT. Amino acid sequence: CASSLGQASGNTIYF.

This clone was recorded only once. The J gene is TRBJ1-2, the V gene TRBV11-2, with TRBD1 matching over 8 bases. After removal of 6 bases from V and 4 bases from J, the junction contained 10 bases not matched to a gene. CDR3 length: 15 amino acids. Germline CDR1 SGHAT, CDR2 FQNNGV. The CDR3 here is CASSSTAGGLYGYTF. The CDR3 DNA follows: TGTGCCAGCAGTTCGACAGCAGGGGGCCTCTATGGCTACACCTTC.

CDR3 sequence reads: CASSFLAGVSYEQYF. In nucleotides, the CDR3 is TGTGCCAGCAGCTTTCTAGCGGGAGTTTCCTACGAGCAGTACTTC. The rearrangement links TRBV7-9 to TRBJ2-7; 10 bases map to TRBD2. There are 15 residues in the CDR3. Germline V gene sequence: CDR1 SEHNR, CDR2 FQNEAQ (reference sequence). J was trimmed by 1 base and V by 3 bases; bases with no gene match: 3.